The next 27 T cell receptor beta chains were all read from a single sample in a study of blood T cell repertoires in COVID-19 (TCRdb year 2020). Library method: the immunoSEQ multiplex PCR assay. Not all clones reach the TCRdb copy of this immuneACCESS table, which keeps in-frame sequences only. Checked studies attribute under half of the gap to unresolved V genes and leave the rest unexplained. For this sample there are 200,000 to 250,000 clones; approximately 90% appear just once. The ten largest make up 2.2% of the sample. The sample was peripheral blood. The receptors originated from a man between 25 and 39 years old who had recovered from COVID-19.

The chain combines TRBV6-1 with TRBJ1-2; a possible D gene is TRBD1 (6 bases). This CDR3 has 17 amino acids. Germline CDR1 is MNHNS and CDR2 is SASEGT. V gave up 0 bases and J gave up 4 bases, with 18 bases separating them. The CDR3: CASSEAGTGTSLYGYTF. The CDR3 DNA is TGTGCCAGCAGTGAAGCGGGAACAGGGACCTCCCTCTATGGCTACACCTTC.

The chain joins TRBV11-2 to TRBJ2-5; 7 nucleotides line up with TRBD2. The CDR3 consists of 15 residues. Germline V gene lookup returns CDR1 SGHAT and CDR2 FQNNGV. J was trimmed by 7 bases and V by 7 bases; bases with no gene match: 15. The CDR3 loop is CASILVGGGEGTQYF. The CDR3 region has the DNA TGTGCCAGCATCCTCGTTGGGGGGGGTGAAGGGACCCAGTACTTC.

This clone showed up just a few times. The V gene is TRBV7-9, the J gene TRBJ2-2; 7 nucleotides align to TRBD1. Germline assignment: CDR1 SEHNR and CDR2 FQNEAQ (reference sequence). V gave up 5 bases and J gave up 5 bases; unmatched junction bases: 8. The CDR3 extends over 15 amino acids. As DNA, the CDR3 is TGTGCCAGCAGCCTCGGACAGGCGGAAACCGGGGAGCTGTTTTTT. The encoded protein is CASSLGQAETGELFF.

The chain combines TRBV6-6 with TRBJ1-5, with D perhaps TRBD1 (6 bases). Trimming stripped 5 bases from V and 3 bases from J, with 38 bases between. This CDR3 is 23 amino acids long. The germline gives CDR1 MNHNY, CDR2 SVGAGI (reference sequence). This chain's CDR3 is CASSRYNDHWTVKINTDNQPQHF. The CDR3 nucleotides are TGTGCCAGCAGTCGCTACAATGATCATTGGACAGTGAAGATAAATACGGACAATCAGCCCCAGCATTTT.

The rearrangement joins TRBV9 to TRBJ1-1; maybe TRBD1 (6 bases). The germline CDR1 and CDR2 sequences are SGDLS and YYNGEE. V lost 0 bases and J lost 1, with 16 bases in between. The CDR3 is 17 residues long. Here the CDR3 DNA reads TGTGCCAGCAGCGTAGGTCCTGGGGCAGGGGAGAACACTGAAGCTTTCTTT. It codes for CASSVGPGAGENTEAFF.

The J gene is TRBJ2-3, the V gene TRBV5-6, with a tentative D call TRBD1 (6 bases). The CDR3 sequence is 17 residues long. Looked up from germline, CDR1 is SGHDT and CDR2 is YYEEEE. V was shortened by 4 bases and J by 2 bases, with 20 bases between the two germline ends. CDR3 sequence reads: CASSRSRDKINTDTQYF. CDR3 in DNA: TGTGCCAGCAGCCGCAGCCGGGACAAGATAAACACAGATACGCAGTATTTT.

The chain links TRBV9 to TRBJ2-7; 8 bases agree with TRBD1. In germline, CDR1 is SGDLS, CDR2 YYNGEE. Losses at the gene ends were 4 bases for V and 4 bases for J; bases not matched to a gene: 10. The CDR3 loop spans 15 amino acids. The CDR3 region is CASSFYKDRAYEQYF. The CDR3 nucleotides read TGTGCCAGCAGCTTCTACAAGGACAGGGCATACGAGCAGTACTTC.

The chain is built from TRBV5-4 and TRBJ2-7, with a possible D match to TRBD1 (6 bases). V shed 0 bases and J shed 1 base, with 11 bases lying between them. Germline V CDR1 and CDR2: SGHNT, YYREEE (reference sequence). The CDR3 sequence is 15 residues long. The CDR3 DNA sequence: TGTGCCAGCAGCTTGGAGTCTCAGGGGTCCTACGAGCAGTACTTC. It specifies CASSLESQGSYEQYF.

V is TRBV6-5 and J is TRBJ2-7; D not certain. CDR1 and CDR2 from the germline V gene are MNHEY and SVGAGI. CDR3 size: 15 residues. Trimming cost V 7 bases and J 4 bases, with 20 bases left between them. This chain's CDR3 is CASTISDTPEYEQYF. DNA for the CDR3: TGTGCCAGCACGATCTCTGACACCCCAGAGTACGAGCAGTACTTC.

This clone is a singleton in its sample. The chain joins TRBV3-1 (or the pseudogene TRBV3-2) to TRBJ1-4, with unresolved D. This CDR3 region has 13 residues. In germline, CDR1 is LGHDT, CDR2 YNNKEL (reference sequence). The V and J ends lost 3 bases and 2 bases respectively, with 4 bases between them. The chain's CDR3 is CASSHSTNEKLFF. The DNA for the CDR3 is TGTGCCAGCAGCCATAGTACTAATGAAAAACTGTTTTTT.

This chain links TRBV27 with TRBJ1-2, with D uncertain. The CDR3 spans 12 residues. Germline CDR1 MNHEY, CDR2 SMNVEV (reference sequence). The germline V and J ends were trimmed by 8 bases and 2 bases, with 9 bases remaining between them. Written as DNA, the CDR3 is TGTGCCAGCCATGGGCAGAACTATGGCTACACCTTC. Translating gives CASHGQNYGYTF.

This clone was counted a single time. This chain links TRBV3-1 (or the pseudogene TRBV3-2) with TRBJ2-3; TRBD1 agrees at 9 bases. CDR1 is LGHDT, CDR2 YNNKEL, per germline (reference sequence). CDR3 size: 14 residues. The CDR3 region is CAVGTGTRTDTQYF. The CDR3 DNA reads TGTGCGGTTGGGACAGGGACCCGCACAGATACGCAGTATTTT.

The chain has TRBV7-9 and TRBJ1-2; perhaps TRBD1 as D (6 bases). This CDR3 is 15 amino acids long. Germline V CDR1 and CDR2: SEHNR, FQNEAQ (reference sequence). Trimming shortened V by 3 bases and J by 4 bases, and 15 bases separated the two germline ends. CDR3 in DNA: TGTGCCAGCAGCTTCGGAAATCCAGGGGTCTATGGCTACACCTTC. Its translation: CASSFGNPGVYGYTF. Combining the CDR3 with reference TRBV7-9 and TRBJ1-2 gives the whole variable domain DTGVSQNPRHKITKRGQNVTFRCDPISEHNRLYWYRQTLGQGPEFLTYFQNEAQLEKSRLLSDRFSAERPKGSFSTLEIQRTEQGDSAMYLCASSFGNPGVYGYTFGSGTRLTVV.

The chain links TRBV25-1 to TRBJ2-2; TRBD1 agrees at 8 bases. Germline trimming cut 2 bases from V and 2 bases from J; bases unmatched to any gene: 10. Looked up from germline, CDR1 is MGHDK and CDR2 is SYGVNS. This CDR3 is built from 18 residues. Written as DNA, the CDR3 is TGTGCCAGCAGTGAAAACTCTCCTGGACAGGGTAACACCGGGGAGCTGTTTTTT. Encoded protein: CASSENSPGQGNTGELFF.

In DNA form, the CDR3 reads TGTGCTAGTGGGGGAGCCTACAATGAGCAGTTCTTC. Its translation is CASGGAYNEQFF. The chain links TRBV12-5 to TRBJ2-1, with a possible D match to TRBD2 (5 bases). Deletions cut 6 bases from V and 2 bases from J, with 5 bases between. The CDR3 length is 12 residues. Germline CDR1 LGHNT, CDR2 FRNRAP.

The chain joins TRBV19 to TRBJ2-3; no firm D call. Trimming stripped 0 bases from V and 2 bases from J, with 9 bases between. The CDR3 length is 15 residues. The germline gives CDR1 LNHDA, CDR2 SQIVND (reference sequence). CDR3 DNA: TGTGCCAGTAGTATAGAGTCTGTGTACACAGATACGCAGTATTTT. Its protein product is CASSIESVYTDTQYF.

The chain carries TRBV9 and TRBJ1-5; a possible D gene is TRBD1 (5 bases). Germline V gives CDR1 SGDLS, CDR2 YYNGEE. The CDR3 is 14 residues long. Between the trimmed V and J ends, which lost 0 bases and 6 bases, there was a span of 10 bases. The CDR3 sequence: CASSVASGPQPQHF. CDR3 coding DNA: TGTGCCAGCAGCGTAGCGTCAGGGCCTCAGCCCCAGCATTTT.

V usage is TRBV4-1 and J usage is TRBJ2-7, with unresolved D. The ends were cut back, 4 bases at V and 6 bases at J, with 31 bases in the middle. The CDR3 extends over 19 amino acids. Per germline, CDR1 MGHRA and CDR2 YSYEKL. CDR3 nucleotide sequence: TGCGCCAGCAGCCGCCGAGCTAGTTCTTTGCGAGACTTGATGGCCGAGCAGTACTTC. Its translation: CASSRRASSLRDLMAEQYF.

The CDR3 nucleotides are TGTGCCATCAGTACGACAGGGTACTCACCCCTCCACTTT. This codes for CAISTTGYSPLHF. The gene calls are TRBV10-3 and TRBJ1-6; 7 bases match TRBD1. CDR1 ENHRY and CDR2 SYGVKD come from the germline V gene. This CDR3 comprises 13 residues. Trimming removed 5 bases from V and 10 bases from J; junction bases left unmatched: 5.

In its sample, this clone was seen a few times. The J gene is TRBJ2-7, the V gene TRBV7-9; no reliable D call. The CDR3 is made up of 11 amino acids. Germline V gene lookup returns CDR1 SEHNR and CDR2 FQNEAQ (reference sequence). Deletions cut 0 bases from V and 9 bases from J, with 6 bases between. CDR3 region: CASSLAERQYF. The CDR3 DNA is TGTGCCAGCAGCTTAGCTGAGAGGCAGTACTTC.

The rearrangement links TRBV6-5 to TRBJ1-3; tentative D call: TRBD1 (5 bases). CDR1 and CDR2 from the germline V gene are MNHEY and SVGAGI. The V and J ends lost 9 bases and 8 bases respectively, with 11 bases between them. The CDR3 contains 11 residues. The chain's CDR3 is CASAGPDTIYF. CDR3 nucleotides: TGTGCCAGTGCGGGGCCGGACACCATATATTTT.

The CDR3 DNA reads as TGTGCCTGGAGGCTGGGACAGGGCTACGAGCAGTACTTC. It yields the protein CAWRLGQGYEQYF. V usage is TRBV30 and J usage is TRBJ2-7; 9 bases map to TRBD1. The CDR3 spans 13 residues. J gave up 3 bases and V 3 bases, and 3 bases lay outside the gene matches. Germline CDR1 is GTSNPN and CDR2 is SVGIG (reference sequence). Filled out from reference TRBV30 and TRBJ2-7, the complete variable domain reads SQTIHQWPATLVQPVGSPLSLECTVEGTSNPNLYWYRQAAGRGLQLLFYSVGIGQISSEVPQNLSASRPQDRQFILSSKKLLLSDSGFYLCAWRLGQGYEQYFGPGTRLTVT.

This sequence joins TRBV11-2 and TRBJ1-2; D not certain. Germline V gene data show CDR1 as SGHAT and CDR2 as FQNNGV. The CDR3 is 15 amino acids. CDR3 sequence reads: CASKMNQATNYGYTF. In DNA form, the CDR3 reads TGTGCTTCCAAAATGAACCAGGCAACTAACTATGGCTACACCTTC. Full variable domain (rest looked up from reference TRBV11-2 and TRBJ1-2): EAGVAQSPRYKIIEKRQSVAFWCNPISGHATLYWYQQILGQGPKLLIQFQNNGVVDDSQLPKDRFSAERLKGVDSTLKIQPAKLEDSAVYLCASKMNQATNYGYTFGSGTRLTVV.

This chain connects TRBV27 to TRBJ1-1; maybe TRBD1 (6 bases). CDR1 MNHEY and CDR2 SMNVEV come from the germline V gene (reference sequence). CDR3 length: 15 residues. Trimming shortened V by 6 bases and J by 0 bases, and 14 bases separated the two germline ends. The CDR3 DNA sequence: TGTGCCAGCAGATTTCTTGACAGGATGAACACTGAAGCTTTCTTT. Its protein product is CASRFLDRMNTEAFF.

The genes are TRBV3-1 (or the pseudogene TRBV3-2) and TRBJ1-1, with D unresolved. CDR3 length: 14 amino acids. CDR1 is LGHDT, CDR2 YNNKEL, per germline (reference sequence). Trimming removed 3 bases from V and 2 bases from J, with 10 bases in between. CDR3 nucleotides: TGTGCCAGCAGCCAGCTATACCACAACACTGAAGCTTTCTTT. It specifies CASSQLYHNTEAFF.

The chain couples TRBV18 to TRBJ1-1; 8 bases agree with TRBD1. Germline V gene lookup returns CDR1 KGHSH and CDR2 LQKENI. The CDR3 has 14 amino acids. After removal of 3 bases from V and 7 bases from J, the junction contained 7 bases not matched to a gene. This chain's CDR3 is CASSPGTGGLEAFF. The CDR3 DNA is TGTGCCAGCTCACCTGGCACAGGGGGACTTGAAGCTTTCTTT.

The V gene is TRBV18, the J gene TRBJ1-1, with D tentatively TRBD1 (5 bases). The germline V gene encodes CDR1 KGHSH and CDR2 LQKENI. Trimming removed 8 bases at V and 0 bases at J, with 13 bases between. This CDR3 contains 14 residues. Here the CDR3 reads CASAGGTMNTEAFF. Here the CDR3 DNA reads TGTGCCAGCGCCGGGGGAACAATGAACACTGAAGCTTTCTTT.